What follows are 6 T cell receptor beta chains derived from one specimen sequenced in a study of T cells in Graves' hyperthyroidism and ophthalmopathy. Authors of the study amplified TCR beta CDR3 regions from RNA transcripts. HTBI primers were the set used in a first-round RT-PCR of the TCR CDR3. Each CDR3 protein gets one entry after TCRdb re-called the multiplex PCR reads with MiXCR. The sample contains roughly 350,000 distinct CDR3 sequences, about 14% of which appear only once. Sample: blood. These receptors were taken from a woman aged 25 to 39 with Graves' ophthalmopathy.

This clonotype appeared a few times. The chain employs TRBV7-9 and TRBJ1-1, with TRBD1 matching 7 bases. Germline CDR1 and CDR2: SEHNR and FQNEAQ (reference sequence). The CDR3 has 13 residues. J gave up 4 bases and V 6 bases, and 5 bases lay outside the gene matches. The CDR3 sequence: CASRRGGVTEAFF. For the CDR3, the DNA is TGTGCCAGCAGACGAGGGGGCGTCACTGAAGCTTTCTTT.

This clonotype was counted at least ten times. This chain connects TRBV24-1 to TRBJ2-5, with a possible D match to TRBD2 (5 bases). Per germline, CDR1 KGHDR and CDR2 SFDVKD. Trimming left V 4 bases short and J 9 bases short, with 14 bases between. CDR3 length: 13 residues. This CDR3 is CATSEGDLPPQYF. The DNA of the CDR3 is TGTGCCACCAGTGAGGGAGACTTGCCGCCCCAGTACTTC.

This clonotype was recorded many times. V is TRBV5-5 and J is TRBJ1-1, with D perhaps TRBD1 (5 bases). Trimming removed 0 bases from V and 2 bases from J, with 11 bases in between. Germline V gene data show CDR1 as SGHKS and CDR2 as YYEKEE (reference sequence). This CDR3 comprises 15 residues. The CDR3 loop is CASSLVPGGNTEAFF. The CDR3 nucleotides read TGTGCCAGCAGCTTGGTCCCGGGGGGAAACACTGAAGCTTTCTTT.

Many counts were recorded for this clonotype. The chain is built from TRBV2 and TRBJ1-5, with D hard to call. The CDR3 is made up of 13 amino acids. Trimming took off 7 bases at V and 3 bases at J, with 10 bases between the two ends. Germline V CDR1 and CDR2: SNHLY, FYNNEI. CDR3 nucleotides: TGTGCCAGCACGGGCCAGGACAATCAGCCCCAGCATTTT. Its protein is CASTGQDNQPQHF.

J is TRBJ2-3 and V is TRBV27; 13 bases line up with TRBD2. The CDR3 spans 17 residues. Germline V gene data show CDR1 as MNHEY and CDR2 as SMNVEV (reference sequence). J gave up 3 bases and V 5 bases, and 8 bases lay outside the gene matches. In DNA form, the CDR3 reads TGTGCCAGCAGTCCCCGGACTAGCGGGGGTAGGACAGATACGCAGTATTTT. It codes for CASSPRTSGGRTDTQYF.

This clonotype was recorded at least ten times. The CDR3 DNA is TGTGCCAGCAGTGCCACCGGGAGGAACGAGCAGTACTTC. Protein product: CASSATGRNEQYF. The rearrangement uses TRBV6-1 and TRBJ2-7, with TRBD2 matching over 7 bases. This CDR3 contains 13 residues. Unmatched junction bases numbered 5, after V lost 4 bases and J lost 5 bases. Germline V gene sequence: CDR1 MNHNS, CDR2 SASEGT.